The rows below give T cell receptor beta chains drawn from one sample of a study of CD8 T cells in ankylosing spondylitis. TCRdb analysed the 5' RACE reads with MiXCR anew, one entry per CDR3 protein. The sample holds 350,000 to 550,000 distinct CDR3 sequences, roughly 26% seen once. What was sequenced was blood, either unsorted or a sorted T cell fraction (not recorded which). These receptor sequences come from a male donor with ankylosing spondylitis. Each CDR3 is given with its conserved first and last residue. Fields, in order: clone size, V gene, D gene, J gene, CDR3 protein, CDR3 DNA. D genes are given only for firm matches. Clone size appears in some rows only: once, few, many, or a class for an expanded clone.

>few|TRBV20-1|NA|TRBJ1-2
CSAREGYTF
TGCAGTGCAAGAGAGGGCTACACCTTC
>few|TRBV6-5|NA|TRBJ2-5
CASSYPGGGQETQYF
TGTGCCAGCAGTTACCCGGGTGGGGGACAAGAGACCCAGTACTTC
>few|TRBV5-1|NA|TRBJ1-1
CASSLGSAPEAFF
TGCGCCAGCAGCTTGGGATCAGCCCCTGAAGCTTTCTTT
>NA|TRBV2|NA|TRBJ1-4
CASSESGATNEKLFF
TGTGCCAGCAGTGAGTCAGGTGCAACTAATGAAAAACTGTTTTTT
>many|TRBV20-1|NA|TRBJ2-5
CSATSSEGETQYF
TGCAGTGCCACCAGTTCGGAGGGAGAGACCCAGTACTTC
>many|TRBV7-2|TRBD1|TRBJ1-4
CASSSKTGGLNEKLFF
TGTGCCAGCAGCTCAAAGACAGGGGGCCTTAATGAAAAACTGTTTTTT
>few|TRBV29-1|NA|TRBJ1-2
CSAQGYQPNYGYTF
TGCAGCGCGCAGGGGTACCAGCCGAACTATGGCTACACCTTC
>NA|TRBV20-1|NA|TRBJ1-1
CSARGRMNTEAFF
TGCAGTGCTAGAGGACGGATGAACACTGAAGCTTTCTTT
>few|TRBV5-1|TRBD1|TRBJ2-3
CASSLTRDSATDTQYF
TGCGCCAGCAGCTTGACTCGGGACAGCGCAACAGATACGCAGTATTTT
>few|TRBV20-1|NA|TRBJ2-3
CSVRIGGSLTDTQYF
TGCAGTGTTAGAATAGGGGGGAGCCTCACAGATACGCAGTATTTT
>few|TRBV2|TRBD1|TRBJ2-3
CASSEEGAGTDTQYF
TGTGCCAGCAGTGAAGAGGGGGCAGGGACAGATACGCAGTATTTT
>many|TRBV12-3/TRBV12-4|TRBD1|TRBJ1-5
CASSPSGQGGQPQHF
TGTGCCAGCAGTCCCTCGGGACAGGGAGGCCAGCCCCAGCATTTT
>few|TRBV28|NA|TRBJ1-1
CASSLSRGVWNTEAFF
TGTGCCAGCAGTTTATCGAGGGGGGTGTGGAACACTGAAGCTTTCTTT
>NA|TRBV24-1|NA|TRBJ2-5
CATSDPGSGETQYF
TGTGCCACCAGTGACCCAGGGAGTGGGGAGACCCAGTACTTC
>few|TRBV6-5|NA|TRBJ2-6
CASSYFRRGSSGANVLTF
TGTGCCAGCAGTTACTTTCGGCGGGGAAGTTCAGGGGCCAACGTCCTGACTTTC